A single sample is the source of the 18 T cell receptor beta chains below, sequenced in a study of shared clonotypes between healthy human individuals. The naive CD8 subset, CD45RO-negative cells positively selected for CCR7, excluded terminally differentiated effector memory CD45RA+ cells. Profiling relied on immunoSEQ multiplex PCR, and the TCRdb table lists in-frame clones only, not all of them. The sample consists of approximately 810,000 clones, 80% to 95% of them appearing once. Material for sequencing was naive CD8+ T cells sorted from blood. These receptors originate from a man aged 25 to 45 in good health.

The J gene is TRBJ2-3, the V gene TRBV5-4; a weak D match, TRBD1 (6 bases). This CDR3 comprises 15 residues. Per germline, CDR1 SGHNT and CDR2 YYREEE (reference sequence). V was cut by 7 bases and J by 4 bases, with 19 bases left in between. CDR3 in DNA: TGTGCCAGCTTTCCCCTAGGGGGACATGCAGATACGCAGTATTTT. Its protein product is CASFPLGGHADTQYF.

The J gene is TRBJ1-5, the V gene TRBV5-5; 7 nucleotides line up with TRBD1. CDR1 is SGHKS, CDR2 YYEKEE, per germline (reference sequence). With V trimmed by 0 bases and J by 7 bases, 4 bases remained unmatched. The CDR3 runs 14 residues. The CDR3 DNA reads as TGTGCCAGCAGCTTGGCCAGGGGGGTACAGCCCCAGCATTTT. Encoded protein: CASSLARGVQPQHF.

The chain combines TRBV19 with TRBJ2-7, with D uncertain. CDR3 length: 13 amino acids. V lost 0 bases to trimming and J lost 2 bases, with 5 bases between them. Per germline, CDR1 LNHDA and CDR2 SQIVND (reference sequence). CDR3 DNA: TGTGCCAGTAGTATAGACGGAGCCTACGAGCAGTACTTC. Its protein product is CASSIDGAYEQYF. The variable domain in full, completed from reference TRBV19 and TRBJ2-7, reads DGGITQSPKYLFRKEGQNVTLSCEQNLNHDAMYWYRQDPGQGLRLIYYSQIVNDFQKGDIAEGYSVSREKKESFPLTVTSAQKNPTAFYLCASSIDGAYEQYFGPGTRLTVT.

The chain couples TRBV9 to TRBJ1-1; D might be TRBD1 (5 bases). Germline CDR1 reads SGDLS; CDR2 reads YYNGEE. Trimming removed 0 bases at V and 2 bases at J, with 8 bases between. The CDR3 is made up of 14 amino acids. In nucleotides, the CDR3 is TGTGCCAGCAGCGTAGGGGACTATAACACTGAAGCTTTCTTT. The encoded protein is CASSVGDYNTEAFF.

This clone was recorded a few times. The chain is built from TRBV7-9 and TRBJ2-2, with TRBD1 matching over 8 bases. The CDR3 spans 15 residues. Trimming removed 0 bases from V and 7 bases from J; junction bases left unmatched: 4. Germline V lookup: CDR1 SEHNR, CDR2 FQNEAQ (reference sequence). Here the CDR3 DNA reads TGTGCCAGCAGCTTAGCCCGGACAGGGTTCGGGGAGCTGTTTTTT. As protein: CASSLARTGFGELFF.

The genes are TRBV29-1 and TRBJ1-1; a weak D match, TRBD1 (6 bases). The CDR3 contains 12 residues. Germline assignment: CDR1 SQVTM and CDR2 ANQGSEA. The V end was cut by 0 bases, the J end by 7 bases, with 9 bases between. DNA of the CDR3: TGCAGCGTTGAAGATGACAGGAGTGAAGCTTTCTTT. It specifies CSVEDDRSEAFF.

A single count supports this clone. The genes are TRBV9 and TRBJ2-1; D possibly corresponds to TRBD2 (6 bases). Germline assignment: CDR1 SGDLS and CDR2 YYNGEE. V lost 7 bases to trimming and J lost 9 bases, with 14 bases between them. The CDR3 length is 12 residues. In nucleotides, the CDR3 is TGTGCCAGCGGAGGGAGGTCGGGTGAGCAGTTCTTC. Protein sequence: CASGGRSGEQFF.

In its sample, this clone was seen once. The chain employs TRBV6-5 and TRBJ2-7, with TRBD1 matching 8 bases. Germline CDR1 MNHEY, CDR2 SVGAGI. After removal of 6 bases from V and 2 bases from J, the junction contained 3 bases not matched to a gene. The CDR3 loop spans 13 amino acids. CDR3 residues: CASSLTGAYEQYF. In DNA, the CDR3 is TGTGCCAGCAGCCTGACAGGGGCCTACGAGCAGTACTTC.

For this clone: Other nucleotide sequences in the sample specify the same CDR3. The genes are TRBV6-5 and TRBJ2-1; 12 nucleotides agree with TRBD2. CDR1 is MNHEY, CDR2 SVGAGI, per germline. The CDR3 spans 15 residues. J was trimmed by 4 bases and V by 6 bases; bases with no gene match: 4. The CDR3 bases are TGTGCCAGCAGCCCACTAGCGGGAGGATACAATGAGCAGTTCTTC. This gives the protein CASSPLAGGYNEQFF.

This CDR3 reads CASSSGTGTNFNEQYF. In nucleotides, the CDR3 is TGTGCCAGCAGCTCGGGCACCGGGACAAATTTCAACGAGCAGTACTTC. The chain is built from TRBV13 and TRBJ2-7; a weak D match, TRBD1 (6 bases). Germline V CDR1 and CDR2: PRHDT, FYEKMQ (reference sequence). V lost 4 bases, J lost 5 bases, and 21 bases lay in between. This CDR3 has 16 residues.

The gene calls are TRBV27 and TRBJ1-3; perhaps TRBD1 as D (5 bases). Germline lookup yields CDR1 MNHEY and CDR2 SMNVEV (reference sequence). The length of the CDR3 is 14 residues. With 2 bases removed from V and 2 bases from J, the gap between germline ends came to 7 bases. The CDR3 here is CASSLGGTGNTIYF. The CDR3 DNA is TGTGCCAGCAGTTTAGGGGGGACTGGAAACACCATATATTTT.

V and J are TRBV27 and TRBJ2-2; TRBD1 agrees at 11 bases. The V segment lost 3 bases and the J segment 4 bases; nucleotides outside the gene matches: 19. The CDR3 has 21 residues. Germline CDR1 and CDR2: MNHEY and SMNVEV (reference sequence). The CDR3 DNA is TGTGCCAGCAGTTTCCCCGGACAGGGGGCTCTTTCCGTACGGGTCACCGGGGAGCTGTTTTTT. Protein: CASSFPGQGALSVRVTGELFF.

About this clone: This CDR3 is also generated by other DNA sequences in the sample. The genes are TRBV27 and TRBJ2-6; D is unresolved. Trimming took 0 bases from V and 4 from J, leaving 4 bases between them. Germline values: CDR1 MNHEY, CDR2 SMNVEV (reference sequence). The CDR3 totals 14 residues. CDR3 residues: CASSLSSGANVLTF. Here the CDR3 DNA reads TGTGCCAGCAGTTTATCTTCCGGGGCCAACGTCCTGACTTTC. The full variable domain, completed using reference TRBV27 and TRBJ2-6, is EAQVTQNPRYLITVTGKKLTVTCSQNMNHEYMSWYRQDPGLGLRQIYYSMNVEVTDKGDVPEGYKVSRKEKRNFPLILESPSPNQTSLYFCASSLSSGANVLTFGAGSRLTVL.

The CDR3 loop is CASSLDQGARGYTF. DNA of the CDR3: TGTGCCAGCAGCTTGGACCAGGGGGCGCGTGGCTACACCTTC. The chain couples TRBV5-5 to TRBJ1-2; 8 nucleotides agree with TRBD1. Germline V gene sequence: CDR1 SGHKS, CDR2 YYEKEE (reference sequence). The CDR3 is 14 residues long. V lost 0 bases to trimming and J lost 7 bases; unmatched junction nucleotides: 5.

The V call is TRBV30, the J call TRBJ1-1; D uncertain. This CDR3 spans 14 amino acids. The germline CDR1 and CDR2 sequences are GTSNPN and SVGIG (reference sequence). V lost 1 base and J lost 5, with 14 bases in between. CDR3 DNA sequence: TGTGCCTGGAGTGCCCTCGCAGGCAGGACTGAAGCTTTCTTT. It encodes CAWSALAGRTEAFF.

This chain joins TRBV7-8 and TRBJ2-1, with a weak D call TRBD2 (5 bases). The CDR3 is made up of 15 amino acids. The V gene lost 8 bases and the J gene lost 9 bases, with 23 bases spanning the gap. Germline V gene sequence: CDR1 SGHVS, CDR2 FQNEAQ. As DNA, the CDR3 is TGTGCCAGCCCTCCTAGTGGCGGGTCCCGGGTTGAGCAGTTCTTC. Residues: CASPPSGGSRVEQFF.

The chain has TRBV7-9 and TRBJ1-1; 8 bases line up with TRBD1. Germline loops: CDR1 SEHNR, CDR2 FQNEAQ (reference sequence). CDR3 length: 15 residues. J was trimmed by 7 bases and V by 5 bases; bases with no gene match: 12. CDR3 sequence (DNA): TGTGCCAGCAGCCTATCACTCAGGGGGCCGGGTGAAGCTTTCTTT. Translated: CASSLSLRGPGEAFF.

As to this clone: Other DNA sequences in this sample translate to the same CDR3. J is TRBJ2-7 and V is TRBV7-8; D unclear. Germline values: CDR1 SGHVS, CDR2 FQNEAQ. The CDR3 sequence is 13 residues long. V gave up 1 base and J gave up 4 bases, with 8 bases separating them. Here the CDR3 DNA reads TGTGCCAGCAGCTTAGACCCGGCATACGAGCAGTACTTC. It yields the protein CASSLDPAYEQYF.